Each of the 5 T cell receptor beta chains below was sequenced from the same sample in a study of cytomegalovirus exposure and HLA in healthy donors. 13 Jbeta primers and 60 Vbeta primers were used for the PCR. Using immunoSEQ multiplex PCR, the repertoire was profiled, and TCRdb retains in-frame clones only, with some absent. This sample contains under 70,000 clones. Sequences were obtained from PBMCs. Receptors originate from a man in his forties or fifties in good health and CMV-seropositive.

The V gene is TRBV5-1, the J gene TRBJ2-5; 10 positions match TRBD1. CDR3 length: 15 residues. Trimming at V came to 4 bases and at J to 4 bases, leaving 7 bases not matched to a gene. Germline CDR1 reads SGHRS; CDR2 reads YFSETQ. The CDR3 loop reads CASSQGQGGSETQYF. In DNA form, the CDR3 reads TGCGCCAGCAGCCAAGGACAGGGGGGTTCAGAGACCCAGTACTTC.

The gene calls are TRBV28 and TRBJ1-2, with D maybe TRBD1 (5 bases). CDR3 length: 15 residues. Trimming removed 2 bases at V and 5 bases at J, with 15 bases between. Per the germline V gene, CDR1 is MDHEN and CDR2 is SYDVKM. This CDR3 is CASSLGAGSTYGYTF. The CDR3 coding sequence is TGTGCCAGCAGTTTAGGGGCCGGTAGTACTTATGGCTACACCTTC.

This chain links TRBV10-3 with TRBJ2-5; possible D gene TRBD2, 5 bases. V was clipped by 4 bases and J by 12 bases, with 12 bases between them. Germline CDR1 and CDR2: ENHRY and SYGVKD. There are 11 residues in the CDR3. CDR3: CAISGGSDKYF. The CDR3 nucleotides read TGTGCCATCAGTGGAGGGAGTGACAAGTACTTC.

The rearrangement links TRBV7-2 to TRBJ1-5, with D maybe TRBD1 (5 bases). Trimming removed 5 bases from V and 2 bases from J, with 16 bases in between. Germline CDR1 and CDR2: SGHTA and FQGNSA. CDR3 size: 16 residues. The CDR3 loop reads CASSASRTSGNQPQHF. As DNA, the CDR3 is TGTGCCAGCAGCGCTTCTCGGACAAGCGGCAATCAGCCCCAGCATTTT.

The chain uses TRBV10-3 and TRBJ1-1, with D tentatively TRBD1 (5 bases). Germline V gives CDR1 ENHRY, CDR2 SYGVKD. The CDR3 runs 14 residues. The V end was cut by 4 bases, the J end by 0 bases, with 9 bases between. The CDR3 DNA sequence: TGTGCCATCAGTGGAGACAGCATGAACACTGAAGCTTTCTTT. It specifies CAISGDSMNTEAFF.